The 22 T cell receptor beta chains listed next were all sequenced from one sample in a study of blood T cell repertoires in COVID-19. Profiling relied on immunoSEQ multiplex PCR, and the TCRdb table lists in-frame clones only, not all of them. The repertoire holds tens of thousands of clones, with roughly 89% as singletons. Specimen: peripheral blood. These receptors came from a man aged 25 to 40 with acute or convalescent COVID-19.

The chain is built from TRBV6-5 and TRBJ1-2, with D tentatively TRBD1 (5 bases). The length of the CDR3 is 13 residues. The germline V and J ends were trimmed by 9 bases and 3 bases, with 14 bases remaining between them. CDR1 and CDR2 from the germline V gene are MNHEY and SVGAGI. CDR3 in DNA: TGTGCCAGTTCCTTCGACAGCCACTATGGCTACACCTTC. It codes for CASSFDSHYGYTF.

This clone was observed once. J is TRBJ1-4 and V is TRBV3-1 (or the pseudogene TRBV3-2); D ambiguous. The CDR3 is 15 residues long. Germline-derived CDR1 and CDR2 are LGHDT and YNNKEL (reference sequence). V was shortened by 3 bases and J by 1 base, with 9 bases between the two germline ends. CDR3 nucleotide sequence: TGTGCCAGCAGCCAGGCGGGGAGAACTAATGAAAAACTGTTTTTT. Amino acid sequence: CASSQAGRTNEKLFF.

Only a few counts were recorded for this clone. The chain has TRBV3-1 (or the pseudogene TRBV3-2) and TRBJ1-2; TRBD1 aligns across 11 bases. The CDR3 totals 18 residues. J was trimmed by 0 bases and V by 1 base; bases with no gene match: 7. Germline lookup yields CDR1 LGHDT and CDR2 YNNKEL (reference sequence). The CDR3 region has the DNA TGTGCCAGCAGCCAAGGTGGGACAGGGGGGGCGACTAACTATGGCTACACCTTC. Translating it yields CASSQGGTGGATNYGYTF.

V usage is TRBV2 and J usage is TRBJ2-5; 7 bases match TRBD2. This CDR3 is built from 14 residues. V gave up 5 bases and J gave up 4 bases; unmatched junction bases: 7. Germline lookup yields CDR1 SNHLY and CDR2 FYNNEI. The CDR3 DNA reads TGTGCCAGCAGTAGGACTAGAGTAAGAGAGACCCAGTACTTC. It encodes CASSRTRVRETQYF.

The chain recombines TRBV3-1 (or the pseudogene TRBV3-2) with TRBJ2-4; TRBD2 aligns across 8 bases. From germline, CDR1 is LGHDT and CDR2 YNNKEL (reference sequence). After removal of 0 bases from V and 1 base from J, the junction contained 11 bases not matched to a gene. The CDR3 is made up of 19 amino acids. CDR3 region: CASSQDLGGRFTAKNIQYF. CDR3 bases: TGTGCCAGCAGCCAAGATCTCGGCGGGAGGTTTACGGCCAAAAACATTCAGTACTTC.

The chain recombines TRBV2 with TRBJ1-4, with no clear D. Germline V lookup: CDR1 SNHLY, CDR2 FYNNEI. Trimming took 5 bases from V and 8 from J, leaving 9 bases between them. This CDR3 contains 12 residues. The DNA of the CDR3 is TGTGCCAGCAGTCCAACGCGGGAAAAACTGTTTTTT. Translating it yields CASSPTREKLFF.

This clone was found once. The chain has TRBV18 and TRBJ1-1; the match to TRBD1 covers 7 bases. CDR3 length equals 15 residues. CDR1 is KGHSH, CDR2 LQKENI, per germline. After removal of 1 base from V and 1 base from J, the junction contained 3 bases not matched to a gene. The CDR3 loop reads CASSPQGAANTEAFF. CDR3 in DNA: TGTGCCAGCTCACCACAGGGGGCGGCGAACACTGAAGCTTTCTTT.

Written as DNA, the CDR3 is TGTGCCAGCAGTCCGAACCAATTAGGGGTCGGGGATACGCAGTATTTT. Protein product: CASSPNQLGVGDTQYF. The chain carries TRBV7-3 and TRBJ2-3; tentative D call: TRBD1 (5 bases). V was cut by 6 bases and J by 6 bases, with 22 bases left in between. Looked up from germline, CDR1 is SGHTA and CDR2 is FQGTGA. CDR3 length equals 16 residues.

This chain uses TRBV5-1 with TRBJ1-1; no firm D call. The CDR3 covers 14 residues. Trimming stripped 1 base from V and 0 bases from J, with 7 bases between. Germline loops: CDR1 SGHRS, CDR2 YFSETQ. The CDR3 DNA reads TGCGCCAGCAGCTTGCCAGGAATGAACACTGAAGCTTTCTTT. This gives the protein CASSLPGMNTEAFF.

The CDR3 here is CASSQATSGGWGNEQFF. Here the CDR3 DNA reads TGTGCCAGCAGCCAAGCGACTAGCGGGGGATGGGGCAATGAGCAGTTCTTC. The chain couples TRBV4-2 to TRBJ2-1, with TRBD2 matching 12 bases. Germline CDR1 reads LGHNA; CDR2 reads YNFKEQ. This CDR3 contains 17 residues. V trimming: 1 base; J trimming: 6 bases; junction bases outside the gene matches: 7.

This clone was picked up a small number of times. The chain recombines TRBV11-2 with TRBJ2-7; D may be TRBD2 (6 bases). Germline V gene sequence: CDR1 SGHAT, CDR2 FQNNGV. The germline V and J ends were trimmed by 5 bases and 3 bases, with 11 bases remaining between them. The CDR3 is 13 residues long. In nucleotides, the CDR3 is TGTGCCAGCAGCCTGCAGACTAGCTACGAGCAGTACTTC. This encodes CASSLQTSYEQYF. Variable domain in full (rest from reference TRBV11-2 and TRBJ2-7): EAGVAQSPRYKIIEKRQSVAFWCNPISGHATLYWYQQILGQGPKLLIQFQNNGVVDDSQLPKDRFSAERLKGVDSTLKIQPAKLEDSAVYLCASSLQTSYEQYFGPGTRLTVT.

The CDR3 reads CASSSTGTSTGELFF. CDR3 DNA: TGTGCCAGCAGTTCGACAGGGACGAGCACCGGGGAGCTGTTTTTT. V usage is TRBV27 and J usage is TRBJ2-2, with TRBD1 identical over 7 bases. CDR1 is MNHEY, CDR2 SMNVEV, per germline (reference sequence). The CDR3 is made up of 15 amino acids. Unmatched junction bases numbered 6, after V lost 4 bases and J lost 4 bases.

This clone was counted once. The chain is built from TRBV2 and TRBJ2-5, with D maybe TRBD1 (6 bases). Trimming cost V 7 bases and J 5 bases, with 14 bases left between them. CDR3 length equals 13 residues. CDR1 and CDR2 from the germline V gene are SNHLY and FYNNEI. The CDR3 reads CASMGRGRETQYF. The CDR3 coding sequence is TGTGCCAGCATGGGCAGGGGTAGGGAGACCCAGTACTTC.

This clone was recorded only once. This rearrangement joins TRBV29-1 to TRBJ1-1; 8 nucleotides align to TRBD1. Germline values: CDR1 SQVTM, CDR2 ANQGSEA. The CDR3 contains 13 residues. V was clipped by 7 bases and J by 3 bases; unmatched bases: 7. The CDR3 DNA reads as TGCAGCGCCAGGACAGGGTTCGACACTGAAGCTTTCTTT. It yields the protein CSARTGFDTEAFF.

The rearrangement links TRBV7-2 to TRBJ2-7; 7 nucleotides agree with TRBD2. From germline, CDR1 is SGHTA and CDR2 FQGNSA. There are 12 residues in the CDR3. The junction had 2 bases not matched to a gene; V was cut back by 3 bases and J by 6 bases. The CDR3 DNA reads as TGTGCCAGCAGCTTGTCGGGGGGCGAGCAGTACTTC. This translates into CASSLSGGEQYF. Combining the CDR3 with reference TRBV7-2 and TRBJ2-7 gives the whole variable domain GAGVSQSPSNKVTEKGKDVELRCDPISGHTALYWYRQSLGQGLEFLIYFQGNSAPDKSGLPSDRFSAERTGGSVSTLTIQRTQQEDSAVYLCASSLSGGEQYFGPGTRLTVT.

The chain recombines TRBV10-3 with TRBJ1-2, with 9 bases identical to TRBD1. Germline V lookup: CDR1 ENHRY, CDR2 SYGVKD. This CDR3 has 14 residues. The V gene end was trimmed by 5 bases and the J gene end by 2 bases; junction bases not matched to a gene: 3. CDR3 DNA: TGTGCCATCAGTCAAGGGACAGGGAACTATGGCTACACCTTC. As protein: CAISQGTGNYGYTF.

The V call is TRBV19, the J call TRBJ2-4, with D perhaps TRBD1 (7 bases). This CDR3 spans 15 amino acids. The V end lost 5 bases, the J end lost 8 bases, and 19 bases lay between the germline ends. In germline, CDR1 is LNHDA, CDR2 SQIVND (reference sequence). In DNA, the CDR3 is TGTGCCAGTAGTGGTAGGGGGCGGGGTGGAGACATTCAGTACTTC. Protein sequence: CASSGRGRGGDIQYF.

The chain links TRBV5-1 to TRBJ2-1, with 12 bases matching TRBD2. J was trimmed by 4 bases and V by 1 base; bases with no gene match: 6. The germline V gene has CDR1 SGHRS and CDR2 YFSETQ. The CDR3 consists of 17 residues. The CDR3, as DNA: TGCGCCAGCAGCTTGAGTCCTAGCGGGAGGGGATACAATGAGCAGTTCTTC. Its translation: CASSLSPSGRGYNEQFF.

The chain links TRBV10-3 to TRBJ1-2; D might be TRBD1 (6 bases). Trimming took off 3 bases at V and 3 bases at J, with 11 bases between the two ends. Germline CDR1 and CDR2: ENHRY and SYGVKD. The CDR3 has 14 residues. CDR3 amino acids: CAISDRGGDYGYTF. DNA of the CDR3: TGTGCCATCAGTGACAGGGGTGGCGACTATGGCTACACCTTC.

The rearrangement links TRBV7-2 to TRBJ1-2; 9 bases align to TRBD1. The CDR3 runs to 19 residues. V shed 3 bases and J 0 bases; nucleotides not matched to a gene: 14. Germline V gene data show CDR1 as SGHTA and CDR2 as FQGNSA. The CDR3 coding sequence is TGTGCCAGCAGCTTGCAGCCCCTGGGACAGGGACAAGCTAACTATGGCTACACCTTC. This translates into CASSLQPLGQGQANYGYTF. Looking up the rest from reference TRBV7-2 and TRBJ1-2 gives the full variable domain: GAGVSQSPSNKVTEKGKDVELRCDPISGHTALYWYRQSLGQGLEFLIYFQGNSAPDKSGLPSDRFSAERTGGSVSTLTIQRTQQEDSAVYLCASSLQPLGQGQANYGYTFGSGTRLTVV.

The chain has TRBV2 and TRBJ1-4, with TRBD1 matching over 10 bases. CDR1 and CDR2 from the germline V gene are SNHLY and FYNNEI. V shed 7 bases, J shed 7 bases, and the junction held 6 bases outside the gene matches. This CDR3 has 14 amino acids. This chain's CDR3 is CASTLDRGGEKLFF. CDR3 DNA sequence: TGTGCCAGCACATTGGACAGGGGGGGTGAAAAACTGTTTTTT.

The gene calls are TRBV5-3 and TRBJ2-7, with D possibly being TRBD1 (5 bases). TRBV5-3 is an ORF for which the function is uncertain. Trimming left V 0 bases short and J 5 bases short, with 15 bases between. The CDR3 has 15 residues. The CDR3 DNA sequence: TGTGCCAGAAGCTTGGCCGAACAGGTTGCGAACGAGCAGTACGTC. Translation: CARSLAEQVANEQYV.